This record looks at one T cell receptor beta chain sequence and its context. What it binds is not known. The record originates from a study of vaccination and CD4 T cells after COVID-19. About the study: Each post-COVID sample was drawn after diagnosis, and the median interval was roughly 100 days (range 35 to 161). Blood was drawn a median around 66 days post second dose, range 14 to 241.

Treatment denoted: 10-day PBMC culture with coronavirus spike peptide pools or control peptides (ViraFEST assay). Researchers used the Oncomine TCR Beta short-read assay to sequence DNA from cultured CD4+ T cells. A single record per CDR3 protein comes from TCRdb applying MiXCR to the PCR reads. The sample contains about 5,200 distinct CDR3 sequences, about 38% of which appear only once. Per germline, CDR1 MNHEY and CDR2 SVGEGT. This CDR3 comprises 17 residues. After removal of 3 bases from V and 0 bases from J, the junction contained 7 bases not matched to a gene. The chain carries TRBV6-2 or TRBV6-3 and TRBJ2-5; 10 nucleotides match TRBD1. The sequenced material came from CD4+ T cells from blood, cultured in vitro. This clonotype was obtained from a human donor who had recovered from COVID-19. The CDR3 loop reads CASSYLAGTGDQETQYF. DNA of the CDR3: TGTGCCAGCAGTTATCTGGCCGGGACAGGGGACCAAGAGACCCAGTACTTC.